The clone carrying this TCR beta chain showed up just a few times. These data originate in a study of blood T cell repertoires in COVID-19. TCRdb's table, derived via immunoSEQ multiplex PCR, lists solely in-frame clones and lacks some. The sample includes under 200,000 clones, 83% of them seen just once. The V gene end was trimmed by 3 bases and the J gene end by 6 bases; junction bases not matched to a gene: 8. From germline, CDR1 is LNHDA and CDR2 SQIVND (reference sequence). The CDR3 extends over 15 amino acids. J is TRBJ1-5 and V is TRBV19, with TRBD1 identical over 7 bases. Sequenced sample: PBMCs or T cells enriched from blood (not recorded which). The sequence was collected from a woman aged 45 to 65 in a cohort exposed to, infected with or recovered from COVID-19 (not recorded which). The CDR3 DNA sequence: TGTGCCAGTAGTATGGGGCGACAGGGCGGTCAGCCCCAGCATTTT. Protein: CASSMGRQGGQPQHF.